This T cell receptor beta chain was profiled in a study of cytomegalovirus exposure and HLA in healthy donors. In the study overall: Sequencing of about 179 million T cells in an earlier analysis found 90 million to 120 million unique TCR beta sequences. Study findings and constraints: Indistinguishable V segments such as TRBV6-2 and TRBV6-3 were excluded. Equally common other TCR beta chains were less clonally expanded than HLA-associated ones, a later analysis found. Researchers catalogued about 150 TCR beta chains as cytomegalovirus-associated.

The primer mix had 60 Vbeta and 13 Jbeta primers. The repertoire was sequenced with immunoSEQ multiplex PCR; TCRdb's copy has only in-frame clones and lacks some. The sample contains around 94,000 clones, around 77% of which appear only once. Details on this clone: As yet, its antigen is unknown.

CDR3 length equals 16 residues. The germline V gene has CDR1 SGHDT and CDR2 YYEEEE. V dropped 0 bases and J dropped 7 bases, with 19 bases sitting between them. The chain carries TRBV5-6 and TRBJ1-2; unclear D gene. This clonotype was obtained from a male donor in good health and CMV-seropositive. The sample comprised PBMCs. The CDR3 sequence: CASSLADSARAGGYTF. CDR3 nucleotide sequence: TGTGCCAGCAGCTTGGCCGATAGTGCCCGAGCCGGTGGCTACACCTTC.